The rows below give T cell receptor beta chains drawn from one sample of a study of cytomegalovirus exposure and HLA in healthy donors. The table came from immunoSEQ multiplex PCR; TCRdb's copy has only in-frame clones and leaves some out. The sample includes tens of thousands of clones, 75% to 80% of them seen just once. What was sequenced was PBMCs. The receptors here all came from a man in his forties in good health and CMV-seronegative. The CDR3 runs from the conserved cysteine through the conserved F or W. D genes are given only for firm matches. Size is omitted from some rows. Given values are once, few, many or a class for expanded clones.

size: NA; D: TRBD2; V: TRBV6-6; J: TRBJ2-1; CDR3: CASSYGTSGDEQFF; DNA: TGTGCCAGCAGTTACGGGACTAGTGGCGATGAGCAGTTCTTC
size: NA; D: TRBD1; V: TRBV19; J: TRBJ2-3; CDR3: CASSSTGVKDTQYF; DNA: TGTGCCAGTAGTTCAACAGGGGTTAAGGATACGCAGTATTTT
size: NA; D: TRBD1; V: TRBV5-1; J: TRBJ1-1; CDR3: CASSLRQGEGGTEAFF; DNA: TGCGCCAGCAGCTTACGACAGGGGGAAGGGGGGACTGAAGCTTTCTTT
size: NA; D: NA; V: TRBV28; J: TRBJ1-5; CDR3: CASSHLESVPYQPQHF; DNA: TGTGCCAGCAGCCATCTTGAGAGTGTTCCCTATCAGCCCCAGCATTTT
size: few; D: NA; V: TRBV7-8; J: TRBJ2-4; CDR3: CASSLVREPPKNIQYF; DNA: TGTGCCAGCAGCTTAGTTCGCGAACCACCCAAAAACATTCAGTACTTC
size: NA; D: NA; V: TRBV28; J: TRBJ2-6; CDR3: CASSLAGAGANVLTF; DNA: TGTGCCAGCAGTTTGGCAGGGGCTGGGGCCAACGTCCTGACTTTC
size: NA; D: TRBD1; V: TRBV19; J: TRBJ1-5; CDR3: CASTGTGGPGPQHF; DNA: TGTGCCAGTACCGGGACAGGGGGCCCCGGGCCCCAGCATTTT
size: once; D: NA; V: TRBV5-4; J: TRBJ2-1; CDR3: CASSLDLGNEQFF; DNA: TGTGCCAGCAGCTTGGATCTAGGCAATGAGCAGTTCTTC
size: few; D: TRBD1; V: TRBV6-5; J: TRBJ2-7; CDR3: CASRGGTGNSYEQYF; DNA: TGTGCCAGCAGGGGCGGGACAGGGAACTCCTACGAGCAGTACTTC
size: NA; D: TRBD1; V: TRBV7-2; J: TRBJ1-2; CDR3: CASSYTGTGDYGYTF; DNA: TGTGCCAGCAGCTATACCGGGACAGGGGACTATGGCTACACCTTC
size: NA; D: NA; V: TRBV6-4; J: TRBJ1-1; CDR3: CASKYRVNTEAFF; DNA: TGTGCCAGCAAATACAGGGTGAACACTGAAGCTTTCTTT
size: NA; D: TRBD1; V: TRBV7-2; J: TRBJ2-2; CDR3: CASSSDRQGPTNTGELFF; DNA: TGTGCCAGCAGCTCCGACCGACAGGGCCCAACGAACACCGGGGAGCTGTTTTTT
size: NA; D: NA; V: TRBV7-9; J: TRBJ2-7; CDR3: CPSSSSGESSRHEQYF; DNA: TGTCCCAGCAGCTCATCCGGGGAAAGCTCCCGCCACGAGCAGTACTTC
size: NA; D: NA; V: TRBV7-9; J: TRBJ1-1; CDR3: CASSLRSGTHTEAFF; DNA: TGTGCCAGCAGCTTAAGATCGGGAACCCACACTGAAGCTTTCTTT
size: NA; D: TRBD2; V: TRBV27; J: TRBJ2-3; CDR3: CASSWTSGMVPDTQYF; DNA: TGTGCCAGCAGTTGGACTAGCGGGATGGTTCCAGATACGCAGTATTTT
size: NA; D: NA; V: TRBV13; J: TRBJ2-3; CDR3: CASSSSGGTQYF; DNA: TGTGCCAGCAGCTCCTCCGGAGGGACGCAGTATTTT
size: NA; D: TRBD1; V: TRBV9; J: TRBJ2-2; CDR3: CASSTGTANTGELFF; DNA: TGTGCCAGCAGCACCGGGACAGCGAACACCGGGGAGCTGTTTTTT
size: NA; D: NA; V: TRBV7-9; J: TRBJ1-5; CDR3: CASSGAGGGQPQHF; DNA: TGTGCCAGCAGCGGAGCGGGGGGCGGTCAGCCCCAGCATTTT
size: NA; D: NA; V: TRBV6-5; J: TRBJ1-5; CDR3: CASSARTANQPQHF; DNA: TGTGCCAGCAGTGCCCGGACAGCCAATCAGCCCCAGCATTTT
size: few; D: NA; V: TRBV28; J: TRBJ1-5; CDR3: CASRSQGPRTYSNQPQHF; DNA: TGTGCCAGCAGATCACAGGGACCCCGGACTTATAGCAATCAGCCCCAGCATTTT
size: NA; D: TRBD1; V: TRBV7-9; J: TRBJ1-2; CDR3: CASSPRRGVSDGYTF; DNA: TGTGCCAGCAGCCCCCGCAGGGGGGTATCAGATGGCTACACCTTC
size: NA; D: TRBD1; V: TRBV7-6; J: TRBJ2-3; CDR3: CASSGLTGEGGTDTQYF; DNA: TGTGCCAGCAGCGGCTTAACAGGGGAAGGTGGAACAGATACGCAGTATTTT
size: once; D: NA; V: TRBV11-1; J: TRBJ2-7; CDR3: CASSPERGFGSYEQYF; DNA: TGTGCCAGCAGCCCGGAGAGGGGGTTTGGGTCCTACGAGCAGTACTTC
size: NA; D: NA; V: TRBV5-6; J: TRBJ2-1; CDR3: CASSFPGSPEQFF; DNA: TGTGCCAGCAGCTTCCCGGGGAGCCCTGAGCAGTTCTTC
size: NA; D: TRBD2; V: TRBV30; J: TRBJ2-7; CDR3: CAWSVGRGQYF; DNA: TGTGCCTGGAGTGTTGGGAGGGGACAGTACTTC
size: NA; D: NA; V: TRBV21-1; J: TRBJ1-1; CDR3: CASSKDLEMNTEAFF; DNA: TGTGCCAGCAGCAAAGATCTGGAGATGAACACTGAAGCTTTCTTT
size: NA; D: TRBD1; V: TRBV7-8; J: TRBJ2-7; CDR3: CASSFGTASYEQYF; DNA: TGTGCCAGCAGCTTCGGGACAGCCTCCTACGAGCAGTACTTC
size: NA; D: NA; V: TRBV19; J: TRBJ1-5; CDR3: CASLEKPQHF; DNA: TGTGCCAGTTTAGAGAAGCCCCAGCATTTT
size: NA; D: TRBD1; V: TRBV5-1; J: TRBJ2-3; CDR3: CASSLLGTGRAESQYF; DNA: TGCGCCAGCAGCTTACTAGGGACAGGAAGGGCGGAATCGCAGTATTTT
size: NA; D: NA; V: TRBV6-5; J: TRBJ1-3; CDR3: CASRPSGENTIYF; DNA: TGTGCCAGCAGACCGTCCGGAGAAAACACCATATATTTT
size: NA; D: NA; V: TRBV6-1; J: TRBJ2-5; CDR3: CASRVAAQETQYF; DNA: TGTGCCAGCAGGGTAGCGGCACAAGAGACCCAGTACTTC
size: NA; D: NA; V: TRBV21-1; J: TRBJ2-1; CDR3: CASTPPPRRFF; DNA: TGTGCCAGCACCCCCCCGCCCAGGCGGTTCTTC
size: NA; D: TRBD1; V: TRBV30; J: TRBJ2-2; CDR3: CAWSAGQGIGGELFF; DNA: TGTGCCTGGAGTGCTGGACAGGGGATCGGCGGGGAGCTGTTTTTT
size: once; D: TRBD2; V: TRBV9; J: TRBJ2-3; CDR3: CASSATSGRPFPDTQYF; DNA: TGTGCCAGCAGCGCTACTAGCGGGAGGCCCTTTCCAGATACGCAGTATTTT
size: NA; D: NA; V: TRBV5-1; J: TRBJ1-1; CDR3: CASSPLQGLGTEAFF; DNA: TGCGCCAGCAGCCCGCTACAGGGCCTGGGCACTGAAGCTTTCTTT
size: NA; D: NA; V: TRBV30; J: TRBJ1-2; CDR3: CAWSGGQKYGYTF; DNA: TGTGCCTGGAGCGGAGGGCAGAAGTATGGCTACACCTTC
size: NA; D: NA; V: TRBV9; J: TRBJ1-1; CDR3: CASSVTSNTEAFF; DNA: TGTGCCAGCAGCGTGACTTCTAACACTGAAGCTTTCTTT
size: NA; D: NA; V: TRBV7-2; J: TRBJ1-2; CDR3: CASSADLGYTF; DNA: TGTGCCAGCAGCGCCGATCTAGGCTACACCTTC
size: few; D: NA; V: TRBV30; J: TRBJ2-7; CDR3: CAWSVIAAYEQYF; DNA: TGTGCCTGGAGTGTAATCGCAGCCTACGAGCAGTACTTC
size: NA; D: TRBD1; V: TRBV6-6; J: TRBJ1-4; CDR3: CASREQGAGDEKLFF; DNA: TGTGCCAGCAGAGAACAGGGGGCAGGTGATGAAAAACTGTTTTTT
size: NA; D: NA; V: TRBV15; J: TRBJ1-1; CDR3: CATSRDRRGSTEAFF; DNA: TGTGCCACCAGCAGAGATCGTCGGGGGAGCACTGAAGCTTTCTTT
size: NA; D: TRBD2; V: TRBV10-3; J: TRBJ2-3; CDR3: CAISESVAGGTDTQYF; DNA: TGTGCCATCAGTGAGTCGGTAGCGGGAGGCACAGATACGCAGTATTTT
size: NA; D: NA; V: TRBV11-2; J: TRBJ2-1; CDR3: CASSTGTNEQFF; DNA: TGTGCCAGCAGCACCGGGACAAATGAGCAGTTCTTC
size: NA; D: TRBD1; V: TRBV19; J: TRBJ1-4; CDR3: CASSNPATGTPTNEKLFF; DNA: TGTGCCAGTAGTAATCCTGCGACAGGGACACCAACTAATGAAAAACTGTTTTTT
size: NA; D: NA; V: TRBV6-5; J: TRBJ1-2; CDR3: CATAEGYGYTF; DNA: TGTGCCACGGCGGAAGGATATGGCTACACCTTC
size: NA; D: NA; V: TRBV29-1; J: TRBJ2-5; CDR3: CSVEGGGETQYF; DNA: TGCAGCGTTGAAGGTGGCGGGGAGACCCAGTACTTC
size: once; D: NA; V: TRBV6-6; J: TRBJ2-3; CDR3: CASYPVAMADTQYF; DNA: TGTGCCTCGTACCCGGTAGCAATGGCAGATACGCAGTATTTT
size: NA; D: TRBD1; V: TRBV27; J: TRBJ1-2; CDR3: CASRPLGTVDYGYTF; DNA: TGTGCCAGCAGACCACTCGGGACAGTGGACTATGGCTACACCTTC
size: NA; D: TRBD2; V: TRBV9; J: TRBJ2-7; CDR3: CASSVGTSGRMYEQYF; DNA: TGTGCCAGCAGCGTCGGGACTAGCGGGAGAATGTACGAGCAGTACTTC
size: NA; D: NA; V: TRBV2; J: TRBJ1-1; CDR3: CASRTRTEAFF; DNA: TGTGCCAGCAGAACGAGAACTGAAGCTTTCTTT
size: NA; D: NA; V: TRBV6-4; J: TRBJ2-1; CDR3: CASSRDSYNEQFF; DNA: TGTGCCAGCAGTCGCGACAGCTACAATGAGCAGTTCTTC
size: NA; D: TRBD2; V: TRBV6-5; J: TRBJ2-7; CDR3: CASRVQGLPYEQYF; DNA: TGTGCCAGCAGGGTTCAGGGACTACCCTACGAGCAGTACTTC
size: NA; D: NA; V: TRBV7-2; J: TRBJ1-2; CDR3: CASSLDREGGYTF; DNA: TGTGCCAGCAGCTTAGATCGGGAGGGAGGCTACACCTTC
size: NA; D: NA; V: TRBV27; J: TRBJ1-5; CDR3: CASRGTRVFGPQHF; DNA: TGTGCCAGCAGGGGTACTCGGGTTTTCGGGCCCCAGCATTTT
size: NA; D: TRBD1; V: TRBV7-7; J: TRBJ2-5; CDR3: CASSEDRGQETQYF; DNA: TGTGCTAGCAGCGAGGACAGGGGACAAGAGACCCAGTACTTC
size: NA; D: TRBD1; V: TRBV29-1; J: TRBJ1-2; CDR3: CSVGQGSNYGYTF; DNA: TGCAGCGTCGGACAGGGATCTAACTATGGCTACACCTTC
size: NA; D: NA; V: TRBV10-2; J: TRBJ2-1; CDR3: CASSGTAPTYNEQFF; DNA: TGCGCCAGCAGCGGGACTGCCCCAACCTACAATGAGCAGTTCTTC
size: NA; D: NA; V: TRBV30; J: TRBJ2-7; CDR3: CAWSSGSGVSYEQYF; DNA: TGTGCCTGGAGCTCCGGGTCCGGGGTCTCCTACGAGCAGTACTTC
size: NA; D: NA; V: TRBV6-5; J: TRBJ1-1; CDR3: CASSPIRLLNTEAFF; DNA: TGTGCCAGCAGCCCTATAAGATTACTGAACACTGAAGCTTTCTTT
size: NA; D: TRBD1; V: TRBV7-9; J: TRBJ2-5; CDR3: CASSFPGQGASPYF; DNA: TGTGCCAGCAGCTTCCCGGGACAGGGGGCGTCTCCGTACTTC